This T cell receptor beta chain was sequenced for a study of T cell responses to AZD1222 COVID-19 vaccine. About this clone: Its antigen is unidentified.

The length of the CDR3 is 13 residues. Germline V gives CDR1 SGHTS, CDR2 YDEGEE. Trimming pared 0 bases from V and 0 bases from J, leaving 3 bases between. Method: immunoSEQ multiplex PCR; TCRdb's copy keeps in-frame clones and lacks some. The table includes over 150,000 clones, approximately 89% detected once. Regarding the study as a whole: There were repertoire samples only from the period after the peak T cell response. A rise in Spike-specific TCR breadth and depth followed two AZD1222 doses.

This chain uses TRBV5-8 with TRBJ1-1; no clear D. This specimen consisted of peripheral blood, obtained 28 days after the second AZD1222 dose. The sequence was obtained from an adult who received the AZD1222 COVID-19 vaccine. The CDR3 is CASSLVMNTEAFF. The DNA for the CDR3 is TGTGCCAGCAGCTTGGTGATGAACACTGAAGCTTTCTTT.